The entry below gives a single T cell receptor (beta chain) sequence along with its context. Clones were read by immunoSEQ multiplex PCR, and TCRdb kept only the in-frame ones, dropping some. The sample carries 550,000 to 600,000 clones, roughly 79% recorded once. The sample belongs to a study of shared clonotypes between healthy human individuals. The TCR originated in a woman aged 35 to 49 in good health. Some clones in this sample may be carry-over from other donors' samples. Sequenced: PBMCs.

In nucleotides, the CDR3 is TGTGCTAGTGGTTTAGGATTCGGGGAAGCTTTCTTT. This codes for CASGLGFGEAFF. The chain joins TRBV12-5 to TRBJ1-1; D gene ambiguous. Germline V gene data show CDR1 as LGHNT and CDR2 as FRNRAP. This CDR3 contains 12 residues. With 3 bases removed from V and 8 bases from J, the gap between germline ends came to 10 bases.